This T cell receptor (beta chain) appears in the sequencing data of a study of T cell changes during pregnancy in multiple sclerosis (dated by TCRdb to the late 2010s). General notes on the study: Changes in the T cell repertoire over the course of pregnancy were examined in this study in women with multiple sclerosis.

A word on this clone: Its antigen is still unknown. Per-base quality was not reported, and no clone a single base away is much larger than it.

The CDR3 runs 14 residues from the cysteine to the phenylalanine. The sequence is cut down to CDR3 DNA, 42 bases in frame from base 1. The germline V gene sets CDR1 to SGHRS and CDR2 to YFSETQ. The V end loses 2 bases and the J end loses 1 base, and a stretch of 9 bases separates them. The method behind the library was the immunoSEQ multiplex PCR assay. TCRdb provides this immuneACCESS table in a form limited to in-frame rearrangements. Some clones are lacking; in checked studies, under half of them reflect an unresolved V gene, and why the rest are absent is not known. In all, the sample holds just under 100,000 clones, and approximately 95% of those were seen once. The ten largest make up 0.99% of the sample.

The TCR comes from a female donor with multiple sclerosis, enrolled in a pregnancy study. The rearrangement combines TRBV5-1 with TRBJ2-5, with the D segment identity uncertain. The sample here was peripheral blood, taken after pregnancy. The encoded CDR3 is CASSFESTQETQYF. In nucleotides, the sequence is TGCGCCAGCAGCTTCGAGTCCACCCAAGAGACCCAGTACTTC.